The rows below give T cell receptor beta chains drawn from one sample of a study of blood T cells in healthy people across ages. Using its own MiXCR run on the 5' RACE reads, TCRdb lists one record per CDR3 protein. The table has approximately 900,000 distinct CDR3 sequences, 25% to 35% seen once. The same data also went into a second study, on T cells of mothers and their children.

Sequencing input: blood. These TCRs come from a woman in her 40s in good health. The CDR3 runs from the conserved cysteine through the conserved F or W. Fields, in order: J gene, D gene, clone size, V gene, CDR3 DNA, CDR3 protein. The D gene is left open where the match is weak. Clone size is not always given. Where it is, it says once, few, many or a class for expanded clones.

TRBJ1-2 | - | few | TRBV11-2 | TGTGCCAGCAGCCCAAGACTGAAGTATGGCTACACCTTC | CASSPRLKYGYTF
TRBJ1-1 | - | few | TRBV28 | TGTGCCAGCAGTTTGTCCCAATACTCGGCTTTCTTT | CASSLSQYSAFF
TRBJ2-1 | TRBD1 | many | TRBV6-7 | TGTGCCAGCACCCTGGACAGGGTGAATGAGCAGTTCTTC | CASTLDRVNEQFF
TRBJ1-1 | - | - | TRBV19 | TGTACCAGTAGTATCCTTTCCGGGCAGGGGAGGGACACTGAAGCTTTCTTT | CTSSILSGQGRDTEAFF
TRBJ1-2 | TRBD1 | - | TRBV30 | TGTGCCTGGAGAAGGACAGGGGGCGGTTATGGCTACACCTTC | CAWRRTGGGYGYTF
TRBJ2-7 | - | many | TRBV10-3 | TGTGCCATCGCAGAGATGGACAGTTCCTACGAGCAGTACTTC | CAIAEMDSSYEQYF
TRBJ2-4 | - | - | TRBV12-3/TRBV12-4 | TGTGCCAGCAGTCCGCCTTACAATGAGCAGTACTTC | CASSPPYNEQYF
TRBJ1-2 | TRBD1 | many | TRBV29-1 | TGCAGCTCAACGGACAGGGGCGATTATGGCTACACCTTC | CSSTDRGDYGYTF
TRBJ2-5 | - | - | TRBV7-2 | TGTGCCAGCAGCTTGATGGGGGTGAGGGAGACCCAGTACTTC | CASSLMGVRETQYF
TRBJ2-3 | - | many | TRBV5-8 | TGTGCCAGCAGCCCCAGAGGGGGGCCCGGAGATACGCAGTATTTT | CASSPRGGPGDTQYF
TRBJ2-7 | - | many | TRBV7-6 | TGTGCCAGCAGCCCCCCCGGCGGGGTTTTCTCCTACGAGCAGTACTTC | CASSPPGGVFSYEQYF
TRBJ2-1 | TRBD2 | many | TRBV24-1 | TGTGCCACCAGTGATTTGCCCGGGACTAGCGGGGGCAAACTCTCCTACAATGAGCAGTTCTTC | CATSDLPGTSGGKLSYNEQFF
TRBJ2-3 | - | few | TRBV7-7 | TGTGCTAGCAGCCCAACTCCAGGGTCTATTAGCACAGATACGCAGTATTTT | CASSPTPGSISTDTQYF
TRBJ2-1 | TRBD2 | - | TRBV6-1 | TGTGCCAGCGAAACTAGCGGGGGGGGGGGTGAGCAGTTCTTC | CASETSGGGGEQFF
TRBJ2-5 | TRBD1 | few | TRBV7-9 | TGTGCCAGCAGCTCCTCGACAGGGCAAGAGACCCAGTACTTC | CASSSSTGQETQYF
TRBJ1-2 | - | - | TRBV28 | TGTGCCAGCAGCCTACAGCAACCCTCTGGGGGCTACACCTTC | CASSLQQPSGGYTF
TRBJ2-1 | - | few | TRBV28 | TGTGCCAGCAGAAGACAGATGAGCTCCTACAATGAGCAGTTCTTC | CASRRQMSSYNEQFF
TRBJ1-6 | TRBD1 | few | TRBV3-1 | TGTGCCAGCAGCCTAGAGGGACAGACAAATTCACCCCTCCACTTT | CASSLEGQTNSPLHF
TRBJ1-1 | - | few | TRBV6-6 | TGTGCCAGCAGTTATGGCAGGGCCACTGAAGCTTTCTTT | CASSYGRATEAFF
TRBJ2-7 | - | - | TRBV20-1 | TGCAGTGCCCCCATGAGGGGCTACGAGCAGTACTTC | CSAPMRGYEQYF
TRBJ1-2 | TRBD1 | - | TRBV2 | TGTGCCAGCACCCCCGGGACAGTCTTACTTGGCTACACCTTC | CASTPGTVLLGYTF
TRBJ1-1 | TRBD1 | - | TRBV18 | TGTGCCAGCTCACTACCACCGGGACAGGGGGGCACTGAAGCTTTCTTT | CASSLPPGQGGTEAFF
TRBJ2-3 | - | - | TRBV28 | TGTGCCAGCAGTTTGACAGTACACACAGATACGCAGTATTTT | CASSLTVHTDTQYF
TRBJ1-6 | - | - | TRBV20-1 | TGCAGTGCTAGAGGCGAGGACCGGAGCTCCTATAATTCACCCCTCCACTTT | CSARGEDRSSYNSPLHF
TRBJ1-1 | TRBD1 | - | TRBV5-5 | TGTGCCGGCAGCCCCGGACAGGGCGGGAACACTGAAGCTTTCTTT | CAGSPGQGGNTEAFF
TRBJ2-1 | - | - | TRBV28 | TGTGCCAGCAGTACTCAGGGGAGGAAGTCCTACAATGAGCAGTTCTTC | CASSTQGRKSYNEQFF
TRBJ2-3 | TRBD1 | - | TRBV5-4 | TGTGCCAGCAGCCGGGGACAGGGCGGTGGTACAGATACGCAGTATTTT | CASSRGQGGGTDTQYF
TRBJ2-4 | TRBD1 | - | TRBV29-1 | TGCAGCGCCTGGGGACAGGGTAGTTACATTCAGTACTTC | CSAWGQGSYIQYF
TRBJ2-1 | - | many | TRBV6-2/TRBV6-3 | TGTGCCACCGAAGGAGGGGGCCACTACAATGAGCAGTTCTTC | CATEGGGHYNEQFF
TRBJ2-2 | TRBD1 | - | TRBV20-1 | TGCAGTGCGAGAAGCCGGGACAGGGCAAACACCGGGGAGCTGTTTTTT | CSARSRDRANTGELFF
TRBJ2-3 | TRBD1 | - | TRBV20-1 | TGCAGTGCTAGTCGGACAGGGGGCCGGTTAGATACGCAGTATTTT | CSASRTGGRLDTQYF
TRBJ2-7 | TRBD1 | many | TRBV6-2/TRBV6-3 | TGTGCCAGCAGTTACAGACAGGGTGCCTACGAGCAGTACTTC | CASSYRQGAYEQYF
TRBJ2-1 | TRBD2 | - | TRBV7-6 | TGTGCCAGCAGCCGAAGCGGGGGGGCTAGTTACAATGAGCAGTTCTTC | CASSRSGGASYNEQFF
TRBJ2-4 | - | - | TRBV29-1 | TGCAGCGTTGAGATGACACCCCCAGCCAAAAACATTCAGTACTTC | CSVEMTPPAKNIQYF
TRBJ1-1 | - | few | TRBV5-1 | TGCGCCAGCAGATCAGGGCAGAACACTGAAGCTTTCTTT | CASRSGQNTEAFF
TRBJ2-7 | TRBD1 | - | TRBV28 | TGTGTCAGCAGTTTATCAGCCAGGGGGTCGAACGAGCAGTACTTC | CVSSLSARGSNEQYF
TRBJ2-3 | - | many | TRBV18 | TGTGCCAGCTCACCCGCAACGGGGAACACAGATACGCAGTATTTT | CASSPATGNTDTQYF
TRBJ2-2 | - | - | TRBV27 | TGTGCCAGCAGTTTATATTCAGGGAACACCGGGGAGCTGTTTTTT | CASSLYSGNTGELFF
TRBJ1-2 | - | - | TRBV28 | TGTGCCAGCAGTTCGGGACTGCTCTATGGCTACACCTTC | CASSSGLLYGYTF
TRBJ1-1 | - | - | TRBV20-1 | TGCAGTGCTAGAGGGGGTGGTGAAGCTTTCTTT | CSARGGGEAFF
TRBJ2-2 | - | - | TRBV5-1 | TGCGCCAGCAGCTTGTTGACGAACACCGGGGAGCTGTTTTTT | CASSLLTNTGELFF
TRBJ2-1 | TRBD2 | - | TRBV28 | TGTGCCAGCCGCGGGGCTAGCGGGGGAGGCAATGAGCAGTTCTTC | CASRGASGGGNEQFF